This T cell receptor (beta chain) was captured by sequencing in a study of blood T cell repertoires in COVID-19. Study in general: Sites in the United States, Italy and Spain provided acute and convalescent COVID-19 samples. T cells, B-cell-depleted T cells, or PBMCs supplied cDNA or gDNA.

V lost 3 bases and J 5 bases, leaving 7 bases between the germline ends. This CDR3 region has 12 residues. The authors' processing: It was from reference gene primer amplification that nucleated cell counts were estimated. This table comes from immunoSEQ multiplex PCR, and its TCRdb copy is limited to in-frame clones, with some not included. V and J calls and clone size follow that table, whereas D and trimming were derived from the DNA. The data show about 210,000 clones, about 84% seen once. The specimen was peripheral blood. The clonotype was recovered from a human donor in a cohort sampled during active COVID-19. V usage is TRBV12-3 or TRBV12-4 and J usage is TRBJ2-5; D is possibly TRBD1 (5 bases). Here the CDR3 reads CASSFKGETQYF. The CDR3 DNA reads TGTGCCAGCAGTTTTAAGGGGGAGACCCAGTACTTC.